Listed below are T cell receptor beta chains from one sample, sequenced in a study of T cell changes during pregnancy in multiple sclerosis. The repertoire was sequenced with immunoSEQ multiplex PCR; TCRdb's copy has only in-frame clones and lacks some. The table shows approximately 97,000 clones, with roughly nine tenths occurring only once. This specimen consisted of peripheral blood, obtained after pregnancy. The receptors shown here come from a female donor in good health, enrolled as a control in a pregnancy study. Both conserved end residues are part of each CDR3. Fields, in order: clone size, V gene, J gene, D gene, CDR3 DNA, CDR3 protein. A D gene is named only where the DNA matches it firmly. Part of the rows lack a size; the others show once, few, many or a class for expanded clones.

abundance: NA
v_gene: TRBV7-9
j_gene: TRBJ2-5
d_gene: TRBD1
CDR3nt: TGTGCCAGCAGTTTTGACAGGGTAGGCGAAGGGGACCAGTACTTC
CDR3aa: CASSFDRVGEGDQYF

abundance: NA
v_gene: TRBV5-6
j_gene: TRBJ2-1
d_gene: NA
CDR3nt: TGTGCCAGCAGTCAAGAGCATGAGCAGTTCTTC
CDR3aa: CASSQEHEQFF

abundance: NA
v_gene: TRBV18
j_gene: TRBJ1-1
d_gene: TRBD1
CDR3nt: TGTGCCAGCTCACCACCCCGGGACAGAGTTAACACTGAAGCTTTCTTT
CDR3aa: CASSPPRDRVNTEAFF

abundance: NA
v_gene: TRBV11-3
j_gene: TRBJ2-3
d_gene: TRBD2
CDR3nt: TGTGCCAGCAAGTTTAGCGGGGGGGCCGGCACAGATACGCAGTATTTT
CDR3aa: CASKFSGGAGTDTQYF

abundance: NA
v_gene: TRBV4-3
j_gene: TRBJ2-3
d_gene: NA
CDR3nt: TGCGCCAGCAGCCAAGTCGGAGGGACAGCCCCATCAGGGACGCAGTATTTT
CDR3aa: CASSQVGGTAPSGTQYF

abundance: NA
v_gene: TRBV9
j_gene: TRBJ2-3
d_gene: NA
CDR3nt: TGTGCCAGCAGCGTAGATGGCGGAGGACGCACAGATACGCAGTATTTT
CDR3aa: CASSVDGGGRTDTQYF

abundance: few
v_gene: TRBV9
j_gene: TRBJ2-2
d_gene: NA
CDR3nt: TGTGCCAGCAGCGTACAAGGGACAATAGTGTCCGGGGAGCTGTTTTTT
CDR3aa: CASSVQGTIVSGELFF

abundance: NA
v_gene: TRBV19
j_gene: TRBJ1-1
d_gene: NA
CDR3nt: TGTGCCAGTAGTATTCGTGAGGTGAACACTGAAGCTTTCTTT
CDR3aa: CASSIREVNTEAFF

abundance: NA
v_gene: TRBV4-1
j_gene: TRBJ1-5
d_gene: NA
CDR3nt: TGCGCCAGCAGCCATGGCAGGGGCAATCAGCCCCAGCATTTT
CDR3aa: CASSHGRGNQPQHF

abundance: NA
v_gene: TRBV4-1
j_gene: TRBJ1-5
d_gene: TRBD1
CDR3nt: TGCGCCAGCAGCCAAACAGGGGGCGGGAACAATCAGCCCCAGCATTTT
CDR3aa: CASSQTGGGNNQPQHF

abundance: NA
v_gene: TRBV10-3
j_gene: TRBJ1-2
d_gene: NA
CDR3nt: TGTGCCATCAGTGACCGACTAGCTAACTATGGCTACACCTTC
CDR3aa: CAISDRLANYGYTF

abundance: NA
v_gene: TRBV5-1
j_gene: TRBJ1-1
d_gene: TRBD1
CDR3nt: TGCGCCAGCACAGCCTTCGGGACAGGGAACACTGAAGCTTTCTTT
CDR3aa: CASTAFGTGNTEAFF

abundance: NA
v_gene: TRBV18
j_gene: TRBJ2-5
d_gene: NA
CDR3nt: TGTGCCAGCTCCGCACGGGGGACCAACCAAGAGACCCAGTACTTC
CDR3aa: CASSARGTNQETQYF

abundance: NA
v_gene: TRBV19
j_gene: TRBJ2-2
d_gene: NA
CDR3nt: TGTGCCAGTAGTATAGCGGGGACACGCCACACCGGGGAGCTGTTTTTT
CDR3aa: CASSIAGTRHTGELFF

abundance: NA
v_gene: TRBV6-6
j_gene: TRBJ1-2
d_gene: TRBD1
CDR3nt: TGTGCCAGCAAAGGGACAGGGTCGCATGGCTACACCTTC
CDR3aa: CASKGTGSHGYTF

abundance: NA
v_gene: TRBV9
j_gene: TRBJ2-1
d_gene: NA
CDR3nt: TGTGCCAGCAGCGTTATACAGGGAAATGAGCAGTTCTTC
CDR3aa: CASSVIQGNEQFF

abundance: NA
v_gene: TRBV6-5
j_gene: TRBJ2-5
d_gene: TRBD1
CDR3nt: TGTGCCAGCAGTGACAGGGAGTTTCAAGAGACCCAGTACTTC
CDR3aa: CASSDREFQETQYF

abundance: NA
v_gene: TRBV5-4
j_gene: TRBJ2-7
d_gene: TRBD1
CDR3nt: TGTGCCAGCAGGCCCACAGGGGGCCCCTCCTACGAGCAGTACTTC
CDR3aa: CASRPTGGPSYEQYF

abundance: NA
v_gene: TRBV4-3
j_gene: TRBJ2-7
d_gene: TRBD2
CDR3nt: TGCGCCAGCAGCCAAGATCGCTTAATTGGGACTACCCACTACGAGCAGTACTTC
CDR3aa: CASSQDRLIGTTHYEQYF

abundance: NA
v_gene: TRBV6-1
j_gene: TRBJ2-7
d_gene: TRBD2
CDR3nt: TGTGCCAGCATCAATAAGGGGCTAGCGGCACACGAGCAGTACTTC
CDR3aa: CASINKGLAAHEQYF

abundance: few
v_gene: TRBV7-3
j_gene: TRBJ1-1
d_gene: NA
CDR3nt: TGTGCCAGCAGCTTAATGCGGGGCACTGAAGCTTTCTTT
CDR3aa: CASSLMRGTEAFF

abundance: NA
v_gene: TRBV5-5
j_gene: TRBJ2-1
d_gene: NA
CDR3nt: TGTGCCAGCAGCCTTCAGTTCGATGAGCAGTTCTTC
CDR3aa: CASSLQFDEQFF

abundance: NA
v_gene: TRBV9
j_gene: TRBJ2-3
d_gene: NA
CDR3nt: TGTGCCAGCAGCGTGTTCGAGGGTACAGATACGCAGTATTTT
CDR3aa: CASSVFEGTDTQYF

abundance: NA
v_gene: TRBV7-9
j_gene: TRBJ1-2
d_gene: TRBD1
CDR3nt: TGTGCCAGCAGCACCGGGACAGGGGTGTTTGGCTACACCTTC
CDR3aa: CASSTGTGVFGYTF

abundance: NA
v_gene: TRBV9
j_gene: TRBJ1-2
d_gene: NA
CDR3nt: TGTGCCAGCAGCGTAGCAGGGGTCTATGGCTACACCTTC
CDR3aa: CASSVAGVYGYTF

abundance: NA
v_gene: TRBV6-6
j_gene: TRBJ1-1
d_gene: TRBD1
CDR3nt: TGTGCCAGCAGGCCCGGGGACAGAGGGAAGGGCACTGAAGCTTTCTTT
CDR3aa: CASRPGDRGKGTEAFF

abundance: NA
v_gene: TRBV9
j_gene: TRBJ1-6
d_gene: NA
CDR3nt: TGTGCCAGCAGCGTAGAGCTTATCGATTCACCCCTCCACTTT
CDR3aa: CASSVELIDSPLHF

abundance: NA
v_gene: TRBV19
j_gene: TRBJ1-1
d_gene: NA
CDR3nt: TGTGCCAGTAGTATCCCCAGGGTAGAAGCTTTCTTT
CDR3aa: CASSIPRVEAFF

abundance: NA
v_gene: TRBV19
j_gene: TRBJ1-2
d_gene: NA
CDR3nt: TGTGCCAGTTCTACAGAACCTAACTATGGCTACACCTTC
CDR3aa: CASSTEPNYGYTF

abundance: NA
v_gene: TRBV6-1
j_gene: TRBJ1-1
d_gene: NA
CDR3nt: TGTGCCAGCAGCCGGGGAGGGGACACTGAAGCTTTCTTT
CDR3aa: CASSRGGDTEAFF

abundance: NA
v_gene: TRBV15
j_gene: TRBJ2-1
d_gene: TRBD2
CDR3nt: TGTGCCACCAGCAGAGCTTCGGGGACTAGCGGGGTCAGCTCCTACAATGAGCAGTTCTTC
CDR3aa: CATSRASGTSGVSSYNEQFF

abundance: once
v_gene: TRBV21-1
j_gene: TRBJ1-4
d_gene: NA
CDR3nt: TGTGCCAGCGAAGGCAGGGGCAAAAGGAAGGATGAAAAACTGTTTTTT
CDR3aa: CASEGRGKRKDEKLFF

abundance: few
v_gene: TRBV7-9
j_gene: TRBJ2-1
d_gene: TRBD2
CDR3nt: TGTGCCACCACCGGGACTACAAACCTCAATGAGCAGTTCTTC
CDR3aa: CATTGTTNLNEQFF

abundance: NA
v_gene: TRBV4-1
j_gene: TRBJ2-2
d_gene: NA
CDR3nt: TGCGCCAGCAGCCAAAGGGGGACAACGATTACCGGGGAGCTGTTTTTT
CDR3aa: CASSQRGTTITGELFF

abundance: NA
v_gene: TRBV29-1
j_gene: TRBJ2-2
d_gene: TRBD1
CDR3nt: TGCAGCGTTGCACCCGGGACAGGGGCCGGGGAGCTGTTTTTT
CDR3aa: CSVAPGTGAGELFF

abundance: once
v_gene: TRBV4-2
j_gene: TRBJ1-3
d_gene: NA
CDR3nt: TGTGCCAGCAGCCAACGGGAGAAGGAGACTGGAAACACCATATATTTT
CDR3aa: CASSQREKETGNTIYF

abundance: NA
v_gene: TRBV19
j_gene: TRBJ1-6
d_gene: TRBD1
CDR3nt: TGTGCCAGTAGATCGGGAGGACAGGGGGCTGTGCCACCCCTCCACTTT
CDR3aa: CASRSGGQGAVPPLHF

abundance: NA
v_gene: TRBV6-1
j_gene: TRBJ1-1
d_gene: NA
CDR3nt: TGTGCCAGCACCCGAACGGGGGTAGAAGCTTTCTTT
CDR3aa: CASTRTGVEAFF

abundance: NA
v_gene: TRBV19
j_gene: TRBJ2-1
d_gene: NA
CDR3nt: TGTGCCAGCAGAAACGACTATTCGACAGGCAATGAGCAGTTCTTC
CDR3aa: CASRNDYSTGNEQFF

abundance: few
v_gene: TRBV19
j_gene: TRBJ1-3
d_gene: TRBD1
CDR3nt: TGTGCCAGTAGACGGAGGGGACAGGAAGGACTTGGAAACACCATATATTTT
CDR3aa: CASRRRGQEGLGNTIYF

abundance: NA
v_gene: TRBV7-9
j_gene: TRBJ2-2
d_gene: NA
CDR3nt: TGTGCCAGCAGCGGGGGGGCAACCGGGGAGCTGTTTTTT
CDR3aa: CASSGGATGELFF

abundance: NA
v_gene: TRBV19
j_gene: TRBJ2-7
d_gene: TRBD2
CDR3nt: TGTGCCACCGCGGGACTAGAAGACTACGAGCAGTACTTC
CDR3aa: CATAGLEDYEQYF

abundance: NA
v_gene: TRBV21-1
j_gene: TRBJ2-1
d_gene: NA
CDR3nt: TGTGCCAGCAGCAAAGCAGAGGAGGATAGCTCCTACAATGAGCAGTTCTTC
CDR3aa: CASSKAEEDSSYNEQFF

abundance: NA
v_gene: TRBV9
j_gene: TRBJ2-1
d_gene: NA
CDR3nt: TGTGCCAGCAGCGTAGGCGGACCCAGGGGTGAGCAGTTCTTC
CDR3aa: CASSVGGPRGEQFF

abundance: NA
v_gene: TRBV27
j_gene: TRBJ1-2
d_gene: TRBD1
CDR3nt: TGTGCCAGCAGTTCCCGGGACAGCGGAACCTATGGCTACACCTTC
CDR3aa: CASSSRDSGTYGYTF

abundance: once
v_gene: TRBV6-5
j_gene: TRBJ2-7
d_gene: NA
CDR3nt: TGTGCCAGCAGGGCTGGACTGAGCTCCTACGAGCAGTACTTC
CDR3aa: CASRAGLSSYEQYF

abundance: NA
v_gene: TRBV19
j_gene: TRBJ1-6
d_gene: NA
CDR3nt: TGTGCCAGTAGTATCAGAGGACAGATGGGTCCTAATTCACCCCTCCACTTT
CDR3aa: CASSIRGQMGPNSPLHF

abundance: NA
v_gene: TRBV2
j_gene: TRBJ2-2
d_gene: NA
CDR3nt: TGTGCCAGCGGGCACGGGGAGCTGTTTTTT
CDR3aa: CASGHGELFF

abundance: NA
v_gene: TRBV29-1
j_gene: TRBJ1-1
d_gene: NA
CDR3nt: TGCAGCGTTGAGGAGGCTGAAGCTTTCTTT
CDR3aa: CSVEEAEAFF

abundance: NA
v_gene: TRBV6-6
j_gene: TRBJ2-2
d_gene: TRBD2
CDR3nt: TGTGCCAGCAGTTACTCGACTAGCGGGGGGCGGGAGCTGTTTTTT
CDR3aa: CASSYSTSGGRELFF

abundance: NA
v_gene: TRBV2
j_gene: TRBJ1-6
d_gene: NA
CDR3nt: TGTGCCAGCATTCCGGAGAGCTCCTATAATTCACCCCTCCACTTT
CDR3aa: CASIPESSYNSPLHF